The 5 T cell receptor beta chains below were found in one sample sequenced in a study of blood T cell repertoires in COVID-19. Some clones are missing from TCRdb's copy, which holds only in-frame ones; the method was immunoSEQ multiplex PCR. The data hold almost 95,000 clones, with 72% observed a single time. Sequenced: peripheral blood. The receptors here all came from an older woman in a cohort sampled during active or convalescent COVID-19.

This clone is labeled medium-sized. V and J are TRBV21-1 and TRBJ1-6. TRBV21-1 is shown as a pseudogene. The CDR3 loop spans 18 amino acids. The CDR3 protein is CASSKGPAFGFSGSPLHF. The CDR3 DNA reads as TGTGCCAGCAGCAAAGGGCCGGCTTTCGGGTTCAGCGGTTCACCCCTCCACTTT.

This chain joins TRBV11-2 and TRBJ1-2, with 10 nucleotides matching TRBD1. The V gene's germline CDR1 is SGHAT and CDR2 FQNNGV. The CDR3 consists of 13 residues. V was clipped by 3 bases and J by 8 bases; unmatched bases: 3. CDR3: CASSFDRGRGYTF. The CDR3, as DNA: TGTGCCAGCAGCTTTGACAGGGGGCGCGGCTACACCTTC. The whole variable domain, remainder taken from reference TRBV11-2 and TRBJ1-2, is EAGVAQSPRYKIIEKRQSVAFWCNPISGHATLYWYQQILGQGPKLLIQFQNNGVVDDSQLPKDRFSAERLKGVDSTLKIQPAKLEDSAVYLCASSFDRGRGYTFGSGTRLTVV.

The genes are TRBV12-5 and TRBJ1-5, with unresolved D. Germline CDR1 is LGHNT and CDR2 is FRNRAP. The CDR3 contains 16 residues. V was shortened by 6 bases and J by 0 bases, with 15 bases between the two germline ends. The CDR3 coding sequence is TGTGCTAGTGGCCACCGTCCGGGATATAGCAATCAGCCCCAGCATTTT. This sequence encodes CASGHRPGYSNQPQHF.

This clone was detected ten times or more. The J gene is TRBJ1-1, the V gene TRBV11-3; 8 bases are a match to TRBD1. J lost 5 bases, V lost 5 bases, and 4 bases had no gene match. The CDR3 spans 13 residues. Germline-derived CDR1 and CDR2 are SGHNT and YENEEA. The CDR3, as DNA: TGTGCCAGCAGCCACGGACAGGGTACTGAAGCTTTCTTT. Translating it yields CASSHGQGTEAFF.

V is TRBV9 and J is TRBJ2-1, with 7 bases lining up with TRBD2. This CDR3 comprises 15 residues. V lost 0 bases to trimming and J lost 4 bases; unmatched junction nucleotides: 4. Germline values: CDR1 SGDLS, CDR2 YYNGEE. The CDR3 is CASSVGASGYNEQFF. CDR3 nucleotide sequence: TGTGCCAGCAGCGTAGGGGCTAGCGGTTACAATGAGCAGTTCTTC.